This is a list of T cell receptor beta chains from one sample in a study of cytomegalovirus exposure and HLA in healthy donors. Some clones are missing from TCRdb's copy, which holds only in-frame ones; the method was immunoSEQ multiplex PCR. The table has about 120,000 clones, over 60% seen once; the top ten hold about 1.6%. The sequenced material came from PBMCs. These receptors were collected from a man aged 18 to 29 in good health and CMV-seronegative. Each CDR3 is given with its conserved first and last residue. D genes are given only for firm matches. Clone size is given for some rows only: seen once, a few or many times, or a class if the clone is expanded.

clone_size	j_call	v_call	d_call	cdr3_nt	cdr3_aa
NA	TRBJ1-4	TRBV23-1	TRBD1	TGCGCCAGCAGTCCGACCCGGGACAGGCACTTTGTTGGTGAAAAACTGTTTTTT	CASSPTRDRHFVGEKLFF
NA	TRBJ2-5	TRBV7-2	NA	TGTGCCAGCAGCTTACGGGGGAATAAAGAGACCCAGTACTTC	CASSLRGNKETQYF
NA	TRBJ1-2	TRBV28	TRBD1	TGTGCCAGCAGTTCCCCCAGGGGGGATAAGGACTATGGCTACACCTTC	CASSSPRGDKDYGYTF
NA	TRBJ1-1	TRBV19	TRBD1	TGTGCCAGTAGTCCGGGGACAGGGTATGTTAACACTGAAGCTTTCTTT	CASSPGTGYVNTEAFF
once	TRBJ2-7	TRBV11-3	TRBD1	TGTGCCAGCAGCTTCGAAGGGGGCGGCGAGCAGTACTTC	CASSFEGGGEQYF
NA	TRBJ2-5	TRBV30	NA	TGTGCCTGGAGTGTAATGGCCGGGGAGACCCAGTACTTC	CAWSVMAGETQYF
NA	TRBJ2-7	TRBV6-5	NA	TGTGCCAGCAGCTATACAGGCCCCATCTCCGGGCAGTACTTC	CASSYTGPISGQYF
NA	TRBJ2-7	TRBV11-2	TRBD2	TGTGCCAGCAGCTTAGAAGCGGGAGGGCCCTACGAGCAGTACTTC	CASSLEAGGPYEQYF
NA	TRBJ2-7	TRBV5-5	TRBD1	TGTGCCAGCAGCTTAGGACAGGGGGCCTACGAGCAGTACTTC	CASSLGQGAYEQYF
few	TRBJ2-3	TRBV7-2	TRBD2	TGTGCCAGCAGCTGGGGGGGAGTCACAGATACGCAGTATTTT	CASSWGGVTDTQYF
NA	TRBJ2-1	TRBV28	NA	TGTGCCAGCAGTTTACTCCTGGGGGCAGTTGGAGACAATGAGCAGTTCTTC	CASSLLLGAVGDNEQFF
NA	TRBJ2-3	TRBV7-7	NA	TGTGCCAGCAGCTTAGCGGACCGGGCGGGAGATACGCAGTATTTT	CASSLADRAGDTQYF
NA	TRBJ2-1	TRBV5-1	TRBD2	TGCGCCAGCAGCTTGGGGCTAGCGGGGCGGAATGAGCAGTTCTTC	CASSLGLAGRNEQFF
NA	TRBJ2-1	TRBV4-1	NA	TGCGCCAGCAGCCAAGAAGGAGGACGTGAGCAGTTCTTC	CASSQEGGREQFF
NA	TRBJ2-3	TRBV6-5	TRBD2	TGTGCCAGCAGTTACACTAGCGGGAGAACAGATACGCAGTATTTT	CASSYTSGRTDTQYF
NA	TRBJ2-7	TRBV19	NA	TGTGCCAGTAGTATAAGCGACAGCTCCTACGAGCAGTACTTC	CASSISDSSYEQYF
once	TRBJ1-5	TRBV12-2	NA	TGTGCAAGTCGCTTAAGGAGGGACAGGGGAAACTCTAATCAGCCCCAGCATTTT	CASRLRRDRGNSNQPQHF
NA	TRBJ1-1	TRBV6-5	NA	TGTGCCAGCAGTTACTCACAGGTCATAGGCACTGAAGCTTTCTTT	CASSYSQVIGTEAFF
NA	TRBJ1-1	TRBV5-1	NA	TGCGCCAGCAGCTCTTCGGGAGGGGGTACTGAAGCTTTCTTT	CASSSSGGGTEAFF
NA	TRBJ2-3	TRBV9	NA	TGTGCCAGCAGCGGAACTTATCGGGGAGGTAACACAGATACGCAGTATTTT	CASSGTYRGGNTDTQYF
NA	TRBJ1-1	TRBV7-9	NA	TGTGCCAGCAACAAAAAGCAGGGGCCGGGCACTGAAGCTTTCTTT	CASNKKQGPGTEAFF
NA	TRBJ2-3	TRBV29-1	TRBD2	TGCAGCGTGAGTTCGGGGGGATCAGATACGCAGTATTTT	CSVSSGGSDTQYF
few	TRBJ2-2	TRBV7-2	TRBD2	TGTGCCAGCAGCTTTCTACCGGGACTAGCGAGGAACACCGGGGAGCTGTTTTTT	CASSFLPGLARNTGELFF
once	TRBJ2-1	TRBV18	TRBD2	TGTGCCAGCTCACCACCCCAGCGGGGGGGCTTCACCTACAATGAGCAGTTCTTC	CASSPPQRGGFTYNEQFF
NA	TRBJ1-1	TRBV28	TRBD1	TGTGCCAGCAAAAGGGACAGTTTGGTGAACACTGAAGCTTTCTTT	CASKRDSLVNTEAFF
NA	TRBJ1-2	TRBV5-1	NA	TGCGCCAGCAGCTTGCACTCCCGGGAGTCAAACTATGGCTACACCTTC	CASSLHSRESNYGYTF
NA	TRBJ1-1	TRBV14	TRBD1	TGTGCCAGCAGCCAGATGGGACAGGGCCTTTCTAACACTGAAGCTTTCTTT	CASSQMGQGLSNTEAFF
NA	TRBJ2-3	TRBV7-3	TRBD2	TGTGCCAGCAGCTTGGGAGGGACTTCAGATACGCAGTATTTT	CASSLGGTSDTQYF
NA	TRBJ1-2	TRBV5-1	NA	TGCGCCAGCAGCCTCCTACAGGGCGACTATGGCTACACCTTC	CASSLLQGDYGYTF
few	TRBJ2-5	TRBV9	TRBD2	TGTGCCAGCAGCGTTTCTCTAGCGGCAAAAGAGACCCAGTACTTC	CASSVSLAAKETQYF
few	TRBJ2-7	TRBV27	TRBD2	TGTGCCAGCAAACAGGCGGGAGGGCCGAACGAGCAGTACTTC	CASKQAGGPNEQYF
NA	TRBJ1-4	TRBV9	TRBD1	TGTGCCAGCAGCTTCGGACAGGGGGCAACTAATGAAAAACTGTTTTTT	CASSFGQGATNEKLFF
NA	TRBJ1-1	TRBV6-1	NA	TGTGCCAGCAGTGACTTCTCAGGGGAGAACACTGAAGCTTTCTTT	CASSDFSGENTEAFF
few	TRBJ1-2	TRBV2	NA	TGTGCCAGCTGCGGGATTTTACCCGGCTACACCTTC	CASCGILPGYTF
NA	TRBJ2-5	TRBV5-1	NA	TGCGCCAGCAGCTCTGGACCAAGCGGGGAGACCCAGTACTTC	CASSSGPSGETQYF
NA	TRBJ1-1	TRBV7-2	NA	TGTGCCAGCAGCTTAGTAGGGAGGACTGAAGCTTTCTTT	CASSLVGRTEAFF
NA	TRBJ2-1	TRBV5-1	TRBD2	TGCGCCAGCAGCCCTCCTAGCGGGAGTCGGAATGAGCAGTTCTTC	CASSPPSGSRNEQFF
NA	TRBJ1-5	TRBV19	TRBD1	TGTGCCAGTAGCACAACAGGGGGTGGTAGCAATCAGCCCCAGCATTTT	CASSTTGGGSNQPQHF
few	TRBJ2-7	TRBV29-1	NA	TGCAGCGTGAGGGGGCAGGGAGGACTTCTCGAGCAGTACTTC	CSVRGQGGLLEQYF
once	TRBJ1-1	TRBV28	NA	TGTGCCGCGAGAGGATCCGGGGAGGGGAGAACTGAAGCTTTCTTT	CAARGSGEGRTEAFF
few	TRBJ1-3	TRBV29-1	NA	TGCAGCGTTGGGGGAGTCGGGGCTGGAAACACCATATATTTT	CSVGGVGAGNTIYF
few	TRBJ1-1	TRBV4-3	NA	TGCGCCAGCAGCCAAGCGTCCGGGACTGAAGCTTTCTTT	CASSQASGTEAFF
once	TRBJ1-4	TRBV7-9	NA	TGTGCCAGCAGCTTAAGGACAGAAAATGAAAAACTGTTTTTT	CASSLRTENEKLFF
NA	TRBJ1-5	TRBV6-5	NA	TGTGCCAGCAGTTCCCGGAGGGGCCTGGGCAATCAGCCCCAGCATTTT	CASSSRRGLGNQPQHF
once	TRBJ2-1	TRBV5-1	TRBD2	TGCGCCAGCAGCTTGGGACTCTGGGTACTAGCGGGGCGCAATGAGCAGTTCTTC	CASSLGLWVLAGRNEQFF
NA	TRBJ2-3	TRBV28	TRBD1	TGTGCCAGCAGCTCGCGTCGAGTGGACAGGAATACGAGAGGAGCGCAGTATTTT	CASSSRRVDRNTRGAQYF
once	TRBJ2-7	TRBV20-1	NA	TGCAGTGCCAGCTCCTACGAGCAGTACTTC	CSASSYEQYF
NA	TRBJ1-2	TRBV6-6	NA	TGTGCCAGCAGTCCCGACAGCCTCTATGGCTACACCTTC	CASSPDSLYGYTF
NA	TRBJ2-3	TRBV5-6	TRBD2	TGTGCCAGCAGCTTGAAAGTCGGAGCGGGAGTAGGCGCAGATACGCAGTATTTT	CASSLKVGAGVGADTQYF
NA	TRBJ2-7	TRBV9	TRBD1	TGTGCCAGCAGCCCCCCGACAGGGAGTCCGTATGAGCAGTACTTC	CASSPPTGSPYEQYF
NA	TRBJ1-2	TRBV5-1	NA	TGCGCCAGCAGCTTGGGATCAGCGGCGTCTAACTATGGCTACACCTTC	CASSLGSAASNYGYTF
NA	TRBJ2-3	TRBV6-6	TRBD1	TGTGCCAGCAGACGAACAGGGGAAACCACAGATACGCAGTATTTT	CASRRTGETTDTQYF
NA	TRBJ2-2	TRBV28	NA	TGTGCCAGCAAGAGGTCGGGAAATACCGGGGAGCTGTTTTTT	CASKRSGNTGELFF
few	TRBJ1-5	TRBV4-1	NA	TGCGCCAGCAGCCAGGGGCAGTGGGAAGGGCCCCAGCATTTT	CASSQGQWEGPQHF
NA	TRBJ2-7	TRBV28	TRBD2	TGTGCCAGCAGTTTATGGGTGGGTAGCGGGGGTTACGAGCAGTACTTC	CASSLWVGSGGYEQYF
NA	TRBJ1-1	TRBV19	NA	TGTGCCAGTACCGCATTAACGGGGACTGAAGCTTTCTTT	CASTALTGTEAFF